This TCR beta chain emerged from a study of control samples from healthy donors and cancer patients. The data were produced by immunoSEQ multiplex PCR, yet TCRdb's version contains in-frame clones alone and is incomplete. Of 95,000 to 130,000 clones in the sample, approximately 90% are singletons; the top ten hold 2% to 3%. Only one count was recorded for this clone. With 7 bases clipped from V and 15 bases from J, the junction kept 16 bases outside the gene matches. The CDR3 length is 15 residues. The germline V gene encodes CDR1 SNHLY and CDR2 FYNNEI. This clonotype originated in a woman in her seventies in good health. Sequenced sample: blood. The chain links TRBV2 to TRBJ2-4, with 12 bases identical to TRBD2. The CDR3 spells CASTKGTSGGLPSYF. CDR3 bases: TGTGCCAGCACCAAGGGTACTAGCGGGGGGCTTCCGTCGTACTTC.